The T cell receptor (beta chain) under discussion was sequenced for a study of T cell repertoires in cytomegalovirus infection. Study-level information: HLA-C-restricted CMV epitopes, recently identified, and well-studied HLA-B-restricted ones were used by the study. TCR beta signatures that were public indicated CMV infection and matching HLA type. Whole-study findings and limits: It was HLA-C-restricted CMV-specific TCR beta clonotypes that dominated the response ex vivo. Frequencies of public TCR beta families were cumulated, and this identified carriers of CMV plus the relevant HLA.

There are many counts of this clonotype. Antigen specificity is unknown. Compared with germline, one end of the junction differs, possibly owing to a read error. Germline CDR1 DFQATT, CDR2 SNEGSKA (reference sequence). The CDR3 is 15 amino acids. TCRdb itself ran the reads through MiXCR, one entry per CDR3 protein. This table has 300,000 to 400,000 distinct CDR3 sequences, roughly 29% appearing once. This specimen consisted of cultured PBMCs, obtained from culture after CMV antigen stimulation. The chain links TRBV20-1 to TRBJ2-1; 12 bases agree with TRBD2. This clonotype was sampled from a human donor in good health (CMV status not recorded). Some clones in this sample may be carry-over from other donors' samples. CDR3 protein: CSLPSSGRAYNEQFF. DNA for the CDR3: TGCAGTCTCCCCTCTAGCGGGAGGGCCTATAATGAGCAGTTCTTC.